These T cell receptor beta chains were read from a single sample in a study of cytomegalovirus exposure and HLA in healthy donors. TCRdb's table, derived via immunoSEQ multiplex PCR, lists solely in-frame clones and lacks some. The sample includes 100,000 or so clones, 65% to 75% of them seen just once. The sequencing sample was made of PBMCs. These TCRs come from a man in his forties in good health and CMV-seropositive. Each CDR3 is given with its conserved first and last residue. Fields, in order: J gene, clone size, D gene, V gene, CDR3 DNA, CDR3 protein. The D gene is left open where the match is weak. Rows give clone size only sometimes, using once, few, many, or a class for an expanded clone.

J: TRBJ2-2
size: NA
D: TRBD1
V: TRBV7-6
DNA: TGTGCCAGCAGCTTATCAACAGGGGCCACCGGGGAGCTGTTTTTT
CDR3: CASSLSTGATGELFF

J: TRBJ1-2
size: NA
D: TRBD1
V: TRBV4-1
DNA: TGCGCCAGCAGCCAAGATCCAGGGGGTGTCTATGGCTACACCTTC
CDR3: CASSQDPGGVYGYTF

J: TRBJ2-2
size: NA
D: TRBD2
V: TRBV9
DNA: TGTGCCAGCAGCGAGGGAGCGGGAGTTCGCACCGGGGAGCTGTTTTTT
CDR3: CASSEGAGVRTGELFF

J: TRBJ1-3
size: few
D: NA
V: TRBV14
DNA: TGTGCCAGCAGCCAATATCCTTCTGGAAACACCATATATTTT
CDR3: CASSQYPSGNTIYF

J: TRBJ1-1
size: NA
D: NA
V: TRBV19
DNA: TGTGCCAGTAGTATAGGAGGCGCGCCAGTTGAAGCTTTCTTT
CDR3: CASSIGGAPVEAFF

J: TRBJ1-4
size: NA
D: TRBD1
V: TRBV30
DNA: TGTGCCTGGGATCAGGGGGCGAATGAAAAACTGTTTTTT
CDR3: CAWDQGANEKLFF

J: TRBJ1-1
size: NA
D: NA
V: TRBV11-3
DNA: TGTGCCAGCAGCTTAGATGAGATAGAGTTCCTAATGAACACTGAAGCTTTCTTT
CDR3: CASSLDEIEFLMNTEAFF

J: TRBJ2-2
size: NA
D: TRBD2
V: TRBV4-2
DNA: TGTGCCAGCAGCCTCCAAATAGGGACTAGCGACACCGGGGAGCTGTTTTTT
CDR3: CASSLQIGTSDTGELFF

J: TRBJ2-1
size: NA
D: NA
V: TRBV19
DNA: TGTGCCAGTACCGGTCTCTATGAGCAGTTCTTC
CDR3: CASTGLYEQFF

J: TRBJ2-7
size: NA
D: TRBD2
V: TRBV15
DNA: TGTGCCACCAGCATGGGGAGGGCCTACGAGCAGTACTTC
CDR3: CATSMGRAYEQYF

J: TRBJ2-1
size: NA
D: TRBD2
V: TRBV10-3
DNA: TGTGCCATTGGGACTAGCGGGACCAATGAGCAGTTCTTC
CDR3: CAIGTSGTNEQFF

J: TRBJ1-3
size: NA
D: NA
V: TRBV14
DNA: TGTGCCAGCAGCCAACTAGGCTTTGCGGGAAACACCATATATTTT
CDR3: CASSQLGFAGNTIYF

J: TRBJ2-6
size: NA
D: NA
V: TRBV21-1
DNA: TGTGCCAGCAGCAAAGAGTCGGGGGGCTCTGGGGCCAACGTCCTGACTTTC
CDR3: CASSKESGGSGANVLTF

J: TRBJ1-2
size: once
D: TRBD1
V: TRBV7-2
DNA: TGTGCCAGCAGCTTAGCGGAGGACAGGGAGGGCTACACCTTC
CDR3: CASSLAEDREGYTF

J: TRBJ2-1
size: NA
D: TRBD1
V: TRBV7-9
DNA: TGTGCCAGCAGAAAGCCCGGGACAGGGTCCGACAATGAGCAGTTCTTC
CDR3: CASRKPGTGSDNEQFF

J: TRBJ2-1
size: few
D: TRBD2
V: TRBV13
DNA: TGTGCCAGCAGCTGGGTGACTAGCGCCACCTACAATGAGCAGTTCTTC
CDR3: CASSWVTSATYNEQFF

J: TRBJ2-5
size: NA
D: TRBD2
V: TRBV2
DNA: TGTGCCAGCACCCAAAGGGAGGGACTAGTGGGGACCCAGTACTTC
CDR3: CASTQREGLVGTQYF

J: TRBJ2-5
size: NA
D: TRBD1
V: TRBV2
DNA: TGTGCCAGCAGTCCGGGACAGGGAGAGACCCAGTACTTC
CDR3: CASSPGQGETQYF

J: TRBJ1-2
size: NA
D: NA
V: TRBV29-1
DNA: TGCAGCGTTGAAGGCCGAGAAGGCTACACCTTC
CDR3: CSVEGREGYTF

J: TRBJ2-2
size: NA
D: NA
V: TRBV18
DNA: TGTGCCAGCTCACCGGACAGCTACACCGGGGAGCTGTTTTTT
CDR3: CASSPDSYTGELFF

J: TRBJ2-3
size: NA
D: TRBD2
V: TRBV13
DNA: TGTGCCAGCAGCTCCGCACTACCGAACCCGGGACTAGCGGGATCAATTCCAGATACGCAGTATTTT
CDR3: CASSSALPNPGLAGSIPDTQYF

J: TRBJ2-1
size: once
D: TRBD2
V: TRBV29-1
DNA: TGCAGCGTCTCCGGGGGGGCAGCGGAATTAGAGCAGTTCTTC
CDR3: CSVSGGAAELEQFF

J: TRBJ2-7
size: NA
D: TRBD1
V: TRBV7-6
DNA: TGTGCCAGCAGCAACGACAGGGGGCGAAGCTCCTACGAGCAGTACTTC
CDR3: CASSNDRGRSSYEQYF

J: TRBJ1-1
size: NA
D: NA
V: TRBV4-1
DNA: TGCGCCAGCAGCCAAGAAGCAGGCTTCTCCTTT
CDR3: CASSQEAGFSF

J: TRBJ1-1
size: few
D: TRBD1
V: TRBV27
DNA: TGTGCCAGCAGTTTATACAGGGGGGGGGACACTGAAGCTTTCTTT
CDR3: CASSLYRGGDTEAFF

J: TRBJ2-3
size: NA
D: NA
V: TRBV2
DNA: TGTGCCAGCAGTGAAGCGAGTGCAGATACGCAGTATTTT
CDR3: CASSEASADTQYF

J: TRBJ1-1
size: NA
D: TRBD1
V: TRBV5-1
DNA: TGCGCCAGCAGCTTCGGGACAGGGGGCACTGAAGCTTTCTTT
CDR3: CASSFGTGGTEAFF

J: TRBJ2-7
size: NA
D: NA
V: TRBV28
DNA: TGTGCCAGCGTCGGAGGCTACGAGCAGTACTTC
CDR3: CASVGGYEQYF

J: TRBJ2-2
size: NA
D: TRBD2
V: TRBV5-6
DNA: TGTGCCAGCAGCTTGGCAGTAGCGGGGGCCGGGGAGCTGTTTTTT
CDR3: CASSLAVAGAGELFF

J: TRBJ2-1
size: NA
D: NA
V: TRBV5-1
DNA: TGCGCCAGCAGCTTTCAGGGGAACTCCTACAATGAGCAGTTCTTC
CDR3: CASSFQGNSYNEQFF

J: TRBJ2-5
size: NA
D: TRBD2
V: TRBV5-5
DNA: TGTGCCAGCCTAGCGGAGGACCAAGAGACCCAGTACTTC
CDR3: CASLAEDQETQYF

J: TRBJ1-2
size: NA
D: NA
V: TRBV6-5
DNA: TGTGCCAGCAGAACGGGGGGCGAGAGCTATGGCTACACCTTC
CDR3: CASRTGGESYGYTF

J: TRBJ1-4
size: NA
D: NA
V: TRBV28
DNA: TGTGCCAGCAGTATAATTAGGGGAAATGAAAAACTGTTTTTT
CDR3: CASSIIRGNEKLFF

J: TRBJ2-2
size: few
D: NA
V: TRBV7-8
DNA: TGTGCCAGCTCGAGGGAGGGGGAGCTGTTTTTT
CDR3: CASSREGELFF

J: TRBJ2-5
size: NA
D: NA
V: TRBV5-4
DNA: TGTGCCAGCAGCTTGGCCCCTAGCGCGGAGACCCAGTACTTC
CDR3: CASSLAPSAETQYF

J: TRBJ1-1
size: once
D: NA
V: TRBV4-1
DNA: TGCGCCAGCGGACAGCCAAACACTGAAGCTTTCTTT
CDR3: CASGQPNTEAFF

J: TRBJ1-2
size: NA
D: TRBD1
V: TRBV7-9
DNA: TGTGCCAGCAGCCCCTCGGACAGGGACGGCTACACCTTC
CDR3: CASSPSDRDGYTF

J: TRBJ2-3
size: NA
D: NA
V: TRBV12-5
DNA: TGTGCTAGTGGTCTCTCCAACACAGGGGGCTGGCTAGCGGGAGTGGCAGATACGCAGTATTTT
CDR3: CASGLSNTGGWLAGVADTQYF

J: TRBJ2-7
size: NA
D: TRBD1
V: TRBV5-1
DNA: TGCGCCAGCAGGATGGGACAGGCCCTAGGGCACGAGCAGTACTTC
CDR3: CASRMGQALGHEQYF

J: TRBJ2-5
size: NA
D: NA
V: TRBV29-1
DNA: TGCAGCGTTCGACAGGGAGGACAAGAGACCCAGTACTTC
CDR3: CSVRQGGQETQYF

J: TRBJ2-1
size: once
D: TRBD2
V: TRBV11-1
DNA: TGTGCCAGCAGCACCGGGACTAGCGGGAGCTATGAGCAGTTCTTC
CDR3: CASSTGTSGSYEQFF

J: TRBJ2-5
size: few
D: NA
V: TRBV19
DNA: TGTGCCAGTAGCCGAAAGCACTCTGTCCTGATGGAGACCCAGTACTTC
CDR3: CASSRKHSVLMETQYF